This T cell receptor beta chain was sequenced in a study of T cells after yellow fever vaccination. UMIs were added to TCR cDNA along with a universal primer site when it was made by 5'RACE template switching. TCRdb processed the 5' RACE reads anew with MiXCR; each CDR3 protein has one entry. Altogether 250,000 to 400,000 distinct CDR3 sequences are present, approximately 4.3% being singletons, with the ten largest covering just under 20%. Study results and limitations: Compared with primary, the secondary response was weaker and peaked at day 5, not 15.

The germline V gene encodes CDR1 SGHRS and CDR2 YFSETQ. Trimming removed 2 bases from V and 1 base from J, with 6 bases in between. This CDR3 contains 13 residues. With respect to this clonotype: Its cognate antigen is unknown.

The sequences come from PBMCs, collected 15 days after the yellow fever booster vaccination. The rearrangement joins TRBV5-1 to TRBJ2-5, with no clear D. The clonotype originates from a man aged 18 to 30 who received the YFV17D yellow fever vaccine. CDR3 sequence: CASSFLPQETQYF. The CDR3 region has the DNA TGCGCCAGCAGCTTCTTACCCCAAGAGACCCAGTACTTC.